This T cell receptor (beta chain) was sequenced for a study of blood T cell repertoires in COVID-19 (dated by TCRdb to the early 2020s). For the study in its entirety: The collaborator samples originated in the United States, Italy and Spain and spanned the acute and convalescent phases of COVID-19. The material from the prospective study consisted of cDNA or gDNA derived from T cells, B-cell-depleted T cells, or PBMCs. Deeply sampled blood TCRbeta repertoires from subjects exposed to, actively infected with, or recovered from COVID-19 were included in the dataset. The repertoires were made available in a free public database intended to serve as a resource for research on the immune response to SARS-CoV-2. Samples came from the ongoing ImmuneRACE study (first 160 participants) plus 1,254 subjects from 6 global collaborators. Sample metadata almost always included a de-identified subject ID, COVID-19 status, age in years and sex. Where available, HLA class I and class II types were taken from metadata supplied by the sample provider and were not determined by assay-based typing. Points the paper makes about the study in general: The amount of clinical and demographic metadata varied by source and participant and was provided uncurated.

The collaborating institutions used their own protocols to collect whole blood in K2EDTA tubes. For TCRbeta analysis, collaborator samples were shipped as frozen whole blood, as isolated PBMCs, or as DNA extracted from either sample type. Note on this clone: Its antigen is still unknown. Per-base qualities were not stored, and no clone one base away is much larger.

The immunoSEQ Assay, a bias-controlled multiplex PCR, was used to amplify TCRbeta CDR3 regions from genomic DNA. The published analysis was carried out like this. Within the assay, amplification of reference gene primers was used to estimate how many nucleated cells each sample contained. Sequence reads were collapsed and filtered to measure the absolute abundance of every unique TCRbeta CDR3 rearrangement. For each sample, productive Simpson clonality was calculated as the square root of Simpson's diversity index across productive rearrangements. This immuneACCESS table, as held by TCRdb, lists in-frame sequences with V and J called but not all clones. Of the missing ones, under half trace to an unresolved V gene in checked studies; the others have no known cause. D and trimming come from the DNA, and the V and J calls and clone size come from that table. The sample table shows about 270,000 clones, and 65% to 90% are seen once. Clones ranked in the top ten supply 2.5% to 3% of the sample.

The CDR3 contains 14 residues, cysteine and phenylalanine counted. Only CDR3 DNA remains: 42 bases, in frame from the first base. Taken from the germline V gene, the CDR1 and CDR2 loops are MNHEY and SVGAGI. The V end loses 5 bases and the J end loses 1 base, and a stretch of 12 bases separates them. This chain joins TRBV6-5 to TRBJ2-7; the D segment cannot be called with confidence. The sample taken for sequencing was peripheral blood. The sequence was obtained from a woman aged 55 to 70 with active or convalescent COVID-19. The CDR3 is CASSQADRSYEQYF. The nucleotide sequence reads TGTGCCAGCAGTCAGGCCGACCGATCCTACGAGCAGTACTTC.